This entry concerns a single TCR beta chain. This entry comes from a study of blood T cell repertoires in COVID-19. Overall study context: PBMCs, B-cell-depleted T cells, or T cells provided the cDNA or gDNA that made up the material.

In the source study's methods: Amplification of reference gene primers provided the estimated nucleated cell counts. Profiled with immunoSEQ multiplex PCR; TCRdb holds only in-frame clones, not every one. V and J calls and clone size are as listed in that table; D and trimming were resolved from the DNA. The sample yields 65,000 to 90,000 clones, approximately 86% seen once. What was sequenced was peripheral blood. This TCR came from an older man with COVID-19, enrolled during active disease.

The CDR3 loop reads CASSPAVTGEYGYTF. The CDR3 DNA sequence: TGTGCCAGCTCACCAGCTGTGACAGGGGAGTATGGCTACACCTTC. The chain joins TRBV18 to TRBJ1-2; 8 bases fit TRBD1. CDR3 size: 15 residues. Germline-derived CDR1 and CDR2 are KGHSH and LQKENI. The trim removed 2 bases at V and 5 bases at J, leaving 7 bases unmatched.